This TCR beta chain was sequenced for a study of OX40 agonist ivuxolimab in advanced cancers. Study context: Males comprised roughly four fifths of the group, whose mean age was about 60 years (range roughly 23 to 90). Earlier treatment with anti-PD-1, anti-PD-L1 or anti-CTLA-4 was permitted, and under 50% had received some.

Repertoires were generated with immunoSEQ multiplex PCR, while TCRdb's copy carries only in-frame clones and drops some. The sample shows around 58,000 clones, more than 75% of them seen only once. V lost 10 bases to trimming and J lost 1 base, with 11 bases between them. This CDR3 has 13 amino acids. Per germline, CDR1 MDHEN and CDR2 SYDVKM. Drawing of blood for sampling happened at baseline, at cycle 4 day 1, and at cycle 7 day 1. This clonotype originated in an adult with an advanced solid tumor such as melanoma, head and neck, liver or kidney cancer. The chain is built from TRBV28 and TRBJ1-5; D is undetermined. The material was CD4+ or CD8+ T cells sorted from blood, obtained in a trial of the OX40 agonist ivuxolimab. CDR3 coding DNA: TGTGCCACGACCGATTGGAGCAATCAGCCCCAGCATTTT. Encoded protein: CATTDWSNQPQHF.